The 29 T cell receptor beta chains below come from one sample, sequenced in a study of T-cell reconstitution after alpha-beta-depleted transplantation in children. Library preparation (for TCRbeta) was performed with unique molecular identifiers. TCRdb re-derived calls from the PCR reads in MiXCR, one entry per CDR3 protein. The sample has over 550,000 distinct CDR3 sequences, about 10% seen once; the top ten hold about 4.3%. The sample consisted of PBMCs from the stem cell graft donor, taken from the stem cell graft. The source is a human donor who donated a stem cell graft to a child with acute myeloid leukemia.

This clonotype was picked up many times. CDR3 DNA: TGCAGTGCTAGTTTGACGTGGGCGAACACCGGGGAGCTGTTTTTT. Protein sequence: CSASLTWANTGELFF. The V gene is TRBV20-1, the J gene TRBJ2-2; D is ambiguous. V was pared by 3 bases and J by 0 bases, with 11 bases between. The CDR3 has 15 residues. CDR1 and CDR2 (germline): DFQATT, SNEGSKA (reference sequence).

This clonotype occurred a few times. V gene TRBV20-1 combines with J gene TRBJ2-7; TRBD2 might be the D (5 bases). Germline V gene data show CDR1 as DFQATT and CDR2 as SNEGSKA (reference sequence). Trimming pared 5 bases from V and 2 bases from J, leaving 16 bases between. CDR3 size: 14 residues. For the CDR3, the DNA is TGCAGTGCTCGTAATGGAGGCCTCCCCTACGAGCAGTACTTC. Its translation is CSARNGGLPYEQYF.

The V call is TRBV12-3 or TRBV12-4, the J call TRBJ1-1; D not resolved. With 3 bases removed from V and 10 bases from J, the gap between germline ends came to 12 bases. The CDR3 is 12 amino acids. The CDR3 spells CASSFSNLSAFF. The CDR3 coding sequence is TGTGCCAGCAGTTTCTCTAATTTATCAGCTTTCTTT.

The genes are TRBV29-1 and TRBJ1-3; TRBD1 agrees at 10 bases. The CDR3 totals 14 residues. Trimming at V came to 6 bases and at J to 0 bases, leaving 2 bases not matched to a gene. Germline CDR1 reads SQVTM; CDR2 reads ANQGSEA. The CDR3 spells CSVRTGGSGNTIYF. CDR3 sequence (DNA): TGCAGCGTCCGGACAGGGGGCTCTGGAAACACCATATATTTT.

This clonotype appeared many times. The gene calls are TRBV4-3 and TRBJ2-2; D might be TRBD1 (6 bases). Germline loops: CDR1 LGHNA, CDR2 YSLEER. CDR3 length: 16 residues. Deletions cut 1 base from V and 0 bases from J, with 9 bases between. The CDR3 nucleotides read TGCGCCAGCAGCCAAGCGGCAGGGGCGAACACCGGGGAGCTGTTTTTT. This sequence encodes CASSQAAGANTGELFF.

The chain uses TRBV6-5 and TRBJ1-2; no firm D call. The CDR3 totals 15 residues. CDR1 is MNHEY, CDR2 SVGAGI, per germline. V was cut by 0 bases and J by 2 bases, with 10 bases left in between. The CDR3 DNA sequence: TGTGCCAGCAGTTACTCCCGGGCAGGCAACTATGGCTACACCTTC. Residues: CASSYSRAGNYGYTF.

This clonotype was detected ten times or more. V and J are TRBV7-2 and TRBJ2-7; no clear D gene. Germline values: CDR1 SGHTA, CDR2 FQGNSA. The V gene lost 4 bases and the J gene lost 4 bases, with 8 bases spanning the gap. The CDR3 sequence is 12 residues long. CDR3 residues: CASSSQAYEQYF. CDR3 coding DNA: TGTGCCAGCAGCTCCCAAGCATACGAGCAGTACTTC. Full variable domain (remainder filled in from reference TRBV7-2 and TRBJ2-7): GAGVSQSPSNKVTEKGKDVELRCDPISGHTALYWYRQSLGQGLEFLIYFQGNSAPDKSGLPSDRFSAERTGGSVSTLTIQRTQQEDSAVYLCASSSQAYEQYFGPGTRLTVT.

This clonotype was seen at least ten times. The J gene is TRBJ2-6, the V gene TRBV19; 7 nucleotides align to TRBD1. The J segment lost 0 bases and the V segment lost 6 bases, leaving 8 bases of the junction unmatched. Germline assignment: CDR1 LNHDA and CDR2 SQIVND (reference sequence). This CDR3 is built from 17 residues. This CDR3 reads CASRPGTVDSGANVLTF. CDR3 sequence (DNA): TGTGCCAGTAGACCCGGGACAGTGGACTCTGGGGCCAACGTCCTGACTTTC.

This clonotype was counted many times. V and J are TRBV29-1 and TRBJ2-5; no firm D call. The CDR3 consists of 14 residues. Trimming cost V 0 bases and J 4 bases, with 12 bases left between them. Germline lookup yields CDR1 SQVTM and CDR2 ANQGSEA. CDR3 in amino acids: CSVEDWVLGETQYF. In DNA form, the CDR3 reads TGCAGCGTTGAAGATTGGGTCTTGGGAGAGACCCAGTACTTC.

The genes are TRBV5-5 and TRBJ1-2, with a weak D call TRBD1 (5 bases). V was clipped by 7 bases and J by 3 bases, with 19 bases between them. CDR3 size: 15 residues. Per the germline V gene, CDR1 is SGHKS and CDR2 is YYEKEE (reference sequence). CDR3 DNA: TGTGCCAGCGGGGTCGCAGGGCTCGCGGACTATGGCTACACCTTC. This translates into CASGVAGLADYGYTF.

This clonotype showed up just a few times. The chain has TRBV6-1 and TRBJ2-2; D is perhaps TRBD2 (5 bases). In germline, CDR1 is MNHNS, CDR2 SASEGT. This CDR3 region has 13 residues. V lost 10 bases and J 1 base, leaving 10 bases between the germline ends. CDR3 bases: TGTGCCACCGGACTCCTGAACACCGGGGAGCTGTTTTTT. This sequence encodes CATGLLNTGELFF.

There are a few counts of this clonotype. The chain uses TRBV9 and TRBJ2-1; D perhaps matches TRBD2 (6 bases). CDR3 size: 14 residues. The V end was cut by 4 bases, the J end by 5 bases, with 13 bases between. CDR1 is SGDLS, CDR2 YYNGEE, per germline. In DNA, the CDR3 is TGTGCCAGCAGCTTGGGACTGCAGAACAATGAGCAGTTCTTC. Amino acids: CASSLGLQNNEQFF.

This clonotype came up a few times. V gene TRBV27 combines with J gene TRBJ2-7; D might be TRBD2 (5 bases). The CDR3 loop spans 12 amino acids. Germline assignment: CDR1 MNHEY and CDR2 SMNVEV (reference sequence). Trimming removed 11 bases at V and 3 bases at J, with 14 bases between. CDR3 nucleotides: TGTGCCCCCCTGAGGGCCCTCTACGAGCAGTACTTC. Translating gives CAPLRALYEQYF.

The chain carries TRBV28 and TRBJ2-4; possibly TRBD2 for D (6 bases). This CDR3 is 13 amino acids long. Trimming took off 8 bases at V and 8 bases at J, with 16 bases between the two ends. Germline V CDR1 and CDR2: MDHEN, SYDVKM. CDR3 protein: CASGGANNDIQYF. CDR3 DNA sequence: TGTGCCAGCGGCGGGGCAAATAATGACATTCAGTACTTC.

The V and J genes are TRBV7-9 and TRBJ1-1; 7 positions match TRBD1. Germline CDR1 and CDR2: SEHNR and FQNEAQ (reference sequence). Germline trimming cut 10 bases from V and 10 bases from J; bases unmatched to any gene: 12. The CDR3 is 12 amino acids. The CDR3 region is CATGGDSGGAFF. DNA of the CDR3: TGTGCCACCGGCGGGGACTCAGGGGGAGCTTTCTTT.

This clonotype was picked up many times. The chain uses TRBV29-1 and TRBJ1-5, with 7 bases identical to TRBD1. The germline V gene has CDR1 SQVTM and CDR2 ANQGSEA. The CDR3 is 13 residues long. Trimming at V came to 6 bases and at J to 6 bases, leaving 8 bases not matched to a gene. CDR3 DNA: TGCAGCGTCGCCGACAGGGCGGGTCAGCCCCAGCATTTT. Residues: CSVADRAGQPQHF.

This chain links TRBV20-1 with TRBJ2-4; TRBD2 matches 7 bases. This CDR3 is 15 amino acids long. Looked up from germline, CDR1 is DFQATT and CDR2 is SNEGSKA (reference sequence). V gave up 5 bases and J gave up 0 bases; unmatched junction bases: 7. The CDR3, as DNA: TGCAGTGCTCCAGCGGGGTACACAGCCAAAAACATTCAGTACTTC. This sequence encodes CSAPAGYTAKNIQYF.

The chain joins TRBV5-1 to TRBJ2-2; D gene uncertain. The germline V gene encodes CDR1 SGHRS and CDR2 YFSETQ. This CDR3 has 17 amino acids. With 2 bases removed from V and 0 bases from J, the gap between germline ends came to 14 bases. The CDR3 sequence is CASSLNLQPSNTGELFF. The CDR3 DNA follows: TGCGCCAGCAGCTTAAACCTACAGCCGTCGAACACCGGGGAGCTGTTTTTT.

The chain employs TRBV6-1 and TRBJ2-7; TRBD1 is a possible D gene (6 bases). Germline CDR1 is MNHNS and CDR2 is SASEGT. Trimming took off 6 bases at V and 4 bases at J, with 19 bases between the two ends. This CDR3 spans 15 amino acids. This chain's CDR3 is CASRTVGTLLYEQYF. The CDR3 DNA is TGTGCCAGCAGGACGGTTGGGACACTCCTTTACGAGCAGTACTTC.

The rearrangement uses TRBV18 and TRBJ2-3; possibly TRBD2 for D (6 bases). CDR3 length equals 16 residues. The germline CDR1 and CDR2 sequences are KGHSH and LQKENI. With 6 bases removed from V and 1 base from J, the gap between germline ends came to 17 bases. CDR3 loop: CASSRGMASGTDTQYF. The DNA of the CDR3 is TGTGCCAGCTCCCGCGGCATGGCTAGCGGCACAGATACGCAGTATTTT.

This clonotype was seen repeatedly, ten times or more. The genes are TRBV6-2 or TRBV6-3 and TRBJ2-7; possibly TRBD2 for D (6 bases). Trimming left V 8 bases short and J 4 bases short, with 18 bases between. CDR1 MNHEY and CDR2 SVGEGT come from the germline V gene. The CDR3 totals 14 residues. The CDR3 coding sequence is TGTGCCAGCGCTAGATCGGGAGTATCTTACGAGCAGTACTTC. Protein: CASARSGVSYEQYF.

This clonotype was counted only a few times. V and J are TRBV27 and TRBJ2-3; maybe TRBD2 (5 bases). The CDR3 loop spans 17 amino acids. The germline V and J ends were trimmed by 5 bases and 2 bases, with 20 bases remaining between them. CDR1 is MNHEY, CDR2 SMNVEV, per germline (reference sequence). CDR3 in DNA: TGTGCCAGCAGTCCGTACGGGGTTGGGTCCTTCACAGATACGCAGTATTTT. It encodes CASSPYGVGSFTDTQYF.

This chain's CDR3 is CASSKGGTGLAGGPHEQFF. CDR3 sequence (DNA): TGTGCCAGCAGCAAAGGAGGAACGGGACTAGCGGGAGGTCCCCATGAGCAGTTCTTC. J is TRBJ2-1 and V is TRBV21-1; TRBD2 was called by the table and not checked on the DNA. TRBV21-1 is a recognized pseudogene. The CDR3 runs to 19 residues.

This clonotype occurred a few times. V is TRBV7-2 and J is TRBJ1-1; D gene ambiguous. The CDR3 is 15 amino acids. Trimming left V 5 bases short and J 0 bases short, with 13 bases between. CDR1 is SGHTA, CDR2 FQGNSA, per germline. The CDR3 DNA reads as TGTGCCAGCAGCCCGGACCTCCAGGTGAACACTGAAGCTTTCTTT. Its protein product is CASSPDLQVNTEAFF.

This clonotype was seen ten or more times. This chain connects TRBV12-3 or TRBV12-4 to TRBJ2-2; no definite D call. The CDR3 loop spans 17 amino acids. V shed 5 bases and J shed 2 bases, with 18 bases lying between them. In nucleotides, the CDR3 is TGTGCCAGCAGTCGGGTTCTTGCCGGCGGAAACACCGGGGAGCTGTTTTTT. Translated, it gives CASSRVLAGGNTGELFF.

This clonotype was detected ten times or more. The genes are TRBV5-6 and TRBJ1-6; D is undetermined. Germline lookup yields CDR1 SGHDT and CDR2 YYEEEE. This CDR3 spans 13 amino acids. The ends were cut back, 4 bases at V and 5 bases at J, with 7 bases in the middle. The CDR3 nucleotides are TGTGCCAGCAGCCCACCCAATAATTCACCCCTCCACTTT. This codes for CASSPPNNSPLHF.

In DNA, the CDR3 is TGTGCCAGCAGTACCACTAGCGGGAGGGGGGGACCCTACGAGCAGTACTTC. This translates into CASSTTSGRGGPYEQYF. V usage is TRBV6-1 and J usage is TRBJ2-7; 13 positions agree with TRBD2. The germline V gene has CDR1 MNHNS and CDR2 SASEGT. Trimming cost V 5 bases and J 2 bases; bases outside gene matches: 9. The CDR3 length is 17 residues.

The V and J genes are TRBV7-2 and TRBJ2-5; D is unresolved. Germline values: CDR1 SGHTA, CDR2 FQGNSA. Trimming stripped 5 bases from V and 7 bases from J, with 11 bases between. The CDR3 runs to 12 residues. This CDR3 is CASSPGSRTQYF. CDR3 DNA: TGTGCCAGCAGCCCTGGTTCGCGGACCCAGTACTTC.

Here the CDR3 reads CASSQGSERITGELFF. The CDR3 bases are TGTGCCAGCAGCCAGGGGTCTGAACGGATCACCGGGGAGCTGTTTTTT. The gene calls are TRBV3-1 and TRBJ2-2, with D unresolved. Trimming removed 3 bases from V and 4 bases from J, with 15 bases in between. This CDR3 region has 16 residues. Germline loops: CDR1 LGHDT, CDR2 YNNKEL (reference sequence).